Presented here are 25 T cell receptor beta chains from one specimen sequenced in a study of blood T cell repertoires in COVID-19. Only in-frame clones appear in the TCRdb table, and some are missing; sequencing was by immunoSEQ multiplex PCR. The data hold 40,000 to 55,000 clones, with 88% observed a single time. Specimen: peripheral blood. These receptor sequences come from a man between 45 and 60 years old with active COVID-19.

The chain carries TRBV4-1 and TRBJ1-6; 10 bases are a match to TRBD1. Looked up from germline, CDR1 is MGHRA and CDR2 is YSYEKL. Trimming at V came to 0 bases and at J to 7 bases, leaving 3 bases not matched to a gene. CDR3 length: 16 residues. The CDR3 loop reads CASSQDRTGGNSPLHF. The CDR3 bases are TGCGCCAGCAGCCAAGACCGGACAGGGGGGAATTCACCCCTCCACTTT.

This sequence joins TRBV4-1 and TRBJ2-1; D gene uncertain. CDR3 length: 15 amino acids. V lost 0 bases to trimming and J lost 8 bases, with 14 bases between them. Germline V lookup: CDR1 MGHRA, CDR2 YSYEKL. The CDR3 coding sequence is TGCGCCAGCAGCCAAGATTACCCTCAAAGCGATGAGCAGTTCTTC. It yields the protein CASSQDYPQSDEQFF.

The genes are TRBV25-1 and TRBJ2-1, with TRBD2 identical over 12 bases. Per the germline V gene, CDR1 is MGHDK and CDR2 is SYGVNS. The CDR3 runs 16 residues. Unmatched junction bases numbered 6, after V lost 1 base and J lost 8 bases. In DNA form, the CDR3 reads TGTGCCAGCAGTGAATCGACTAGCGGGGGCGGGGATGAGCAGTTCTTC. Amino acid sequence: CASSESTSGGGDEQFF. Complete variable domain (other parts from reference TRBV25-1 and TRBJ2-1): EADIYQTPRYLVIGTGKKITLECSQTMGHDKMYWYQQDPGMELHLIHYSYGVNSTEKGDLSSESTVSRIRTEHFPLTLESARPSHTSQYLCASSESTSGGGDEQFFGPGTRLTVL.

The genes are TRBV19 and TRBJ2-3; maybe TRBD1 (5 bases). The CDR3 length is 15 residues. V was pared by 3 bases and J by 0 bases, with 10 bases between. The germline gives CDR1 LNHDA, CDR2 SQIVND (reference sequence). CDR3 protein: CASSIDSASTDTQYF. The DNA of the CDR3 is TGTGCCAGTAGTATCGACAGTGCTAGCACAGATACGCAGTATTTT. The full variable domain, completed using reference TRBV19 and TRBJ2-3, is DGGITQSPKYLFRKEGQNVTLSCEQNLNHDAMYWYRQDPGQGLRLIYYSQIVNDFQKGDIAEGYSVSREKKESFPLTVTSAQKNPTAFYLCASSIDSASTDTQYFGPGTRLTVL.

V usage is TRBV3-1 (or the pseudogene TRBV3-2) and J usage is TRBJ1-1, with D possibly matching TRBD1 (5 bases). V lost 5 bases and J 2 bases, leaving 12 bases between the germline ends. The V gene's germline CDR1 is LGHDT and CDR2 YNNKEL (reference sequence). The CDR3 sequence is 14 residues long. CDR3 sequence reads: CASSGGDVNTEAFF. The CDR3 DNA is TGTGCCAGCAGCGGGGGGGACGTCAACACTGAAGCTTTCTTT.

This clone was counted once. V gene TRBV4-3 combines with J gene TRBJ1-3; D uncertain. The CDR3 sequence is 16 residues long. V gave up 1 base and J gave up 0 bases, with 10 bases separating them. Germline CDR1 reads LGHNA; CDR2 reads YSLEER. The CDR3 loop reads CASSQGARNSGNTIYF. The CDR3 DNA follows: TGCGCCAGCAGCCAAGGGGCCAGAAACTCTGGAAACACCATATATTTT.

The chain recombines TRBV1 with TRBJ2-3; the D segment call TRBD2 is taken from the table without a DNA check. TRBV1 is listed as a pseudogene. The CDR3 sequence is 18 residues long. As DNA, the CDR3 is TGCACCAGCAGCCAAGTATTACTAGCGGGGGGAGGCCCAGATACGCAGTATTTT. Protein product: CTSSQVLLAGGGPDTQYF.

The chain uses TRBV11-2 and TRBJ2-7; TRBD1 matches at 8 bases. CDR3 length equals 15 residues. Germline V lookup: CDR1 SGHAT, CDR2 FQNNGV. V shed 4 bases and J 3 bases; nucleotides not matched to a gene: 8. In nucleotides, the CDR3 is TGTGCCAGCAGCTCCGACGGGACAGGAATCTACGAGCAGTACTTC. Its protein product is CASSSDGTGIYEQYF.

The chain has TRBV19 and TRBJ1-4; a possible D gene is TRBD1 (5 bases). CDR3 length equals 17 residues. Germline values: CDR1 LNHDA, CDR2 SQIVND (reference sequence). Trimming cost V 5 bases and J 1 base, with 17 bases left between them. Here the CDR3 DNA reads TGTGCCAGTAGTTTCTCGACAGCCAGCATAACTAATGAAAAACTGTTTTTT. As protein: CASSFSTASITNEKLFF. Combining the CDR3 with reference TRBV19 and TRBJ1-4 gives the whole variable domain DGGITQSPKYLFRKEGQNVTLSCEQNLNHDAMYWYRQDPGQGLRLIYYSQIVNDFQKGDIAEGYSVSREKKESFPLTVTSAQKNPTAFYLCASSFSTASITNEKLFFGSGTQLSVL.

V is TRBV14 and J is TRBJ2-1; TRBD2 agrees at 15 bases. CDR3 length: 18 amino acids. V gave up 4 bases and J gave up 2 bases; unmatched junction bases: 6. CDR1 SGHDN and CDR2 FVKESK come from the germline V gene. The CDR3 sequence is CASSLGLAGGSPYNEQFF. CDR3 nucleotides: TGTGCCAGCAGCCTCGGACTAGCGGGAGGGAGTCCCTACAATGAGCAGTTCTTC.

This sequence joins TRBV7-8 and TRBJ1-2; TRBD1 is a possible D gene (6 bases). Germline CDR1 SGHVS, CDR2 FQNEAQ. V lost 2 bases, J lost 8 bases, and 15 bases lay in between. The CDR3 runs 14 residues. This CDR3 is CASSLRAGDGGYTF. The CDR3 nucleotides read TGTGCCAGCAGCTTAAGGGCAGGGGACGGGGGCTACACCTTC.

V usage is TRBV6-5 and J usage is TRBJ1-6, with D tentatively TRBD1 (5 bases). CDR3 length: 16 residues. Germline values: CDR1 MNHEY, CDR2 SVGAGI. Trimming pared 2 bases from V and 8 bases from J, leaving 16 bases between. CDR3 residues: CASSYRRGLRHSPLHF. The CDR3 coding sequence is TGTGCCAGCAGTTACCGTAGGGGCCTCAGGCATTCACCCCTCCACTTT.

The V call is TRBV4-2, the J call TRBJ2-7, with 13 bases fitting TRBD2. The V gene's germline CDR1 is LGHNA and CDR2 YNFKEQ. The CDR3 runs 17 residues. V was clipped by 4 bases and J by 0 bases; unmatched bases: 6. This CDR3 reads CASSPLRTSGSSYEQYF. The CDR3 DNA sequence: TGTGCCAGCAGCCCACTTAGGACTAGCGGGAGCTCCTACGAGCAGTACTTC.

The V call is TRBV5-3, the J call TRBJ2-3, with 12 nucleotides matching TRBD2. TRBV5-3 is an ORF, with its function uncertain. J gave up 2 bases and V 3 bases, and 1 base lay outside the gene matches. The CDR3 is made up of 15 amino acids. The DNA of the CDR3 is TGTGCCAGAAGCTGGACTAGCGGGGCCACAGATACGCAGTATTTT. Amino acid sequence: CARSWTSGATDTQYF.

The CDR3 loop is CASSPPHGNEQFF. The CDR3 DNA reads as TGTGCCAGCAGCCCTCCACATGGCAATGAGCAGTTCTTC. The chain is built from TRBV3-1 (or the pseudogene TRBV3-2) and TRBJ2-1; D ambiguous. The germline V gene has CDR1 LGHDT and CDR2 YNNKEL (reference sequence). CDR3 size: 13 residues. The germline V and J ends were trimmed by 4 bases and 6 bases, with 10 bases remaining between them.

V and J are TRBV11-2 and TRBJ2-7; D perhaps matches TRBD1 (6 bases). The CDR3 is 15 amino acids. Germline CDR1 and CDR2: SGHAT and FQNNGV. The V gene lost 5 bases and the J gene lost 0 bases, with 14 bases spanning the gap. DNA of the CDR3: TGTGCCAGCAGCACGAACAGGGTAAGCTCCTACGAGCAGTACTTC. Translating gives CASSTNRVSSYEQYF.

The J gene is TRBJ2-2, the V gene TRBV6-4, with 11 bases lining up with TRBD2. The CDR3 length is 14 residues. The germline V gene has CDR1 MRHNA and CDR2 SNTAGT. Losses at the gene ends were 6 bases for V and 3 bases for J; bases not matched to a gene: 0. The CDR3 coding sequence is TGTGCCAGCAGACTAGCGGGGGACACCGGGGAGCTGTTTTTT. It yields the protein CASRLAGDTGELFF.

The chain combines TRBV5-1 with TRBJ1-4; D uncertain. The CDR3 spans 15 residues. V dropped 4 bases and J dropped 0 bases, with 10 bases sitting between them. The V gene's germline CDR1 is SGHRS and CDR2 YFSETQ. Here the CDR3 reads CASSPRHATNEKLFF. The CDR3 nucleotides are TGCGCCAGCAGCCCTCGACATGCAACTAATGAAAAACTGTTTTTT.

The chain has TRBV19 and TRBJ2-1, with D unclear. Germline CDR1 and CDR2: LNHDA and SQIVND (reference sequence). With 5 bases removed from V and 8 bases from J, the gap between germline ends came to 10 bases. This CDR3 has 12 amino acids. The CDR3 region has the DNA TGTGCCAGTAGTCGCCTCGGAGATGAGCAGTTCTTC. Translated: CASSRLGDEQFF.

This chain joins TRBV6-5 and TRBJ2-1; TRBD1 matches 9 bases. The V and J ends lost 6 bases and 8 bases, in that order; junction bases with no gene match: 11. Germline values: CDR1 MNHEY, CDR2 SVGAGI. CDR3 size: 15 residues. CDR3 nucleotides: TGTGCCAGCAGATGGACAGGGGAGGAGATCGATGAGCAGTTCTTC. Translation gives CASRWTGEEIDEQFF.

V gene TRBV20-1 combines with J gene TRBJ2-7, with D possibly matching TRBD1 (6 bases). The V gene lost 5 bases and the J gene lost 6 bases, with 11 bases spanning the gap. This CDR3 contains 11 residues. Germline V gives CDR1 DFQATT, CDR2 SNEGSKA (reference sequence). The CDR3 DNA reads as TGCAGTGCTCCCAGGGGAGCCGAGCAGTACTTC. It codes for CSAPRGAEQYF.

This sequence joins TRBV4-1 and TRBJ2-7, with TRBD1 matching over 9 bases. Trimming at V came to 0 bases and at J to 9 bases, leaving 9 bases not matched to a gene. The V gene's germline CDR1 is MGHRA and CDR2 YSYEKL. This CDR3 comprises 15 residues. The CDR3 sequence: CASSQDGTGKSWQYF. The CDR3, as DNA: TGCGCCAGCAGCCAAGATGGGACAGGGAAATCATGGCAGTACTTC.

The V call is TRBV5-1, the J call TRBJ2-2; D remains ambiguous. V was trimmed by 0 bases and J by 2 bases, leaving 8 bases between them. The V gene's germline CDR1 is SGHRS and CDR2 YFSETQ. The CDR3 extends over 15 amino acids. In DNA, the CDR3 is TGCGCCAGCAGCTTGGGCAGTACAAACACCGGGGAGCTGTTTTTT. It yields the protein CASSLGSTNTGELFF.

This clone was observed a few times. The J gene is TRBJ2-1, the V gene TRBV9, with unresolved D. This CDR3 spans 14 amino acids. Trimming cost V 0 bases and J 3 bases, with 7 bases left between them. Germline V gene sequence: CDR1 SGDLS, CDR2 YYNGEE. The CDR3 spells CASSVAYGYNEQFF. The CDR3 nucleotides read TGTGCCAGCAGCGTAGCTTACGGCTACAATGAGCAGTTCTTC.

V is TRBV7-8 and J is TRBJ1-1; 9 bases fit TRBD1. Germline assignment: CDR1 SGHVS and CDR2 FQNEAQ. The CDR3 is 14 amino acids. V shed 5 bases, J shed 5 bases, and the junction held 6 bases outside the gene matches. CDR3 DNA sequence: TGTGCCAGCAGCCTGCGGACAGGGGCAACTGAAGCTTTCTTT. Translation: CASSLRTGATEAFF.